These 9 T cell receptor beta chains were sequenced from one sample in a study of post-analysis software for immune sequencing data. The TCR beta cDNA libraries carried unique molecular identifiers. TCRdb ran MiXCR on the PCR reads and lists one entry per CDR3 protein. The sample shows about 540,000 distinct CDR3 sequences, roughly 34% of them seen only once. Overall study results and limits: Comparison of patients with controls showed five TRBV segments more frequent in patients, TRBV5-6, TRBV5-1 and TRBV20-1 among them.

Their target antigens are unknown. Sequencing was carried out using blood. Source of these receptors: a girl between 2 and 17 years old with multiple sclerosis.

This rearrangement joins TRBV12-3 or TRBV12-4 to TRBJ2-7, with D possibly being TRBD2 (5 bases). Trimming took 3 bases from V and 6 from J, leaving 15 bases between them. There are 14 residues in the CDR3. Here the CDR3 reads CASSLAASMGEQYF. For the CDR3, the DNA is TGTGCCAGCAGTTTGGCAGCTAGCATGGGCGAGCAGTACTTC.

The rearrangement links TRBV5-1 to TRBJ2-7, with a weak D call TRBD2 (7 bases). The ends were cut back, 3 bases at V and 5 bases at J, with 15 bases in the middle. Germline CDR1 SGHRS, CDR2 YFSETQ. The CDR3 runs 14 residues. The CDR3 region has the DNA TGCGCCAGCAGCTGGGGGGGCAAGATGGACGAGCAGTACTTC. Protein sequence: CASSWGGKMDEQYF.

The chain has TRBV7-2 and TRBJ1-2; D is unresolved. The CDR3 contains 13 residues. In germline, CDR1 is SGHTA, CDR2 FQGNSA. V was cut by 6 bases and J by 8 bases, with 16 bases left in between. In DNA form, the CDR3 reads TGTGCCAGCAGGCGGGGTATCTCGGAGGGCTACACCTTC. Residues: CASRRGISEGYTF.

This clonotype was picked up one time. The genes are TRBV2 and TRBJ1-6; no definite D call. This CDR3 has 15 amino acids. Trimming shortened V by 7 bases and J by 0 bases, and 10 bases separated the two germline ends. The germline V gene has CDR1 SNHLY and CDR2 FYNNEI. The CDR3 DNA reads as TGTGCCAGCATAGAGGGTAGCTCCTATAATTCACCCCTCCACTTT. It codes for CASIEGSSYNSPLHF. The full variable domain, in which reference TRBV2 and TRBJ1-6 provide the parts outside the CDR3, is EPEVTQTPSHQVTQMGQEVILRCVPISNHLYFYWYRQILGQKVEFLVSFYNNEISEKSEIFDDQFSVERPDGSNFTLKIRSTKLEDSAMYFCASIEGSSYNSPLHFGNGTRLTVT.

The chain uses TRBV7-9 and TRBJ1-4, with 9 bases matching TRBD1. J gave up 2 bases and V 5 bases, and 9 bases lay outside the gene matches. This CDR3 is 17 amino acids long. The V gene's germline CDR1 is SEHNR and CDR2 FQNEAQ (reference sequence). The chain's CDR3 is CASSLTGQGTTNEKLFF. The CDR3 DNA is TGTGCCAGCAGCCTCACTGGACAGGGGACTACTAATGAAAAACTGTTTTTT.

This rearrangement joins TRBV6-1 to TRBJ1-5; D perhaps matches TRBD1 (6 bases). The CDR3 loop spans 17 amino acids. Germline V gene sequence: CDR1 MNHNS, CDR2 SASEGT. Trimming pared 6 bases from V and 6 bases from J, leaving 24 bases between. The CDR3 DNA reads TGTGCCAGCAGGAGGAACAAGGTAACGGGGGCTTCTCAGCCCCAGCATTTT. This codes for CASRRNKVTGASQPQHF.

The J gene is TRBJ2-3, the V gene TRBV5-6; D perhaps matches TRBD1 (6 bases). Germline CDR1 and CDR2: SGHDT and YYEEEE. The CDR3 spans 15 residues. V lost 2 bases and J lost 4, with 14 bases in between. CDR3 sequence reads: CASSLGPGAADTQYF. CDR3 in DNA: TGTGCCAGCAGCTTAGGGCCAGGGGCCGCAGATACGCAGTATTTT. Full variable domain (missing parts from reference TRBV5-6 and TRBJ2-3): DAGVTQSPTHLIKTRGQQVTLRCSPKSGHDTVSWYQQALGQGPQFIFQYYEEEERQRGNFPDRFSGHQFPNYSSELNVNALLLGDSALYLCASSLGPGAADTQYFGPGTRLTVL.

In its sample, this clonotype was seen many times. The genes are TRBV11-2 and TRBJ2-1; a possible D gene is TRBD1 (6 bases). CDR1 is SGHAT and CDR2 is FQNNGV in the germline V gene. This CDR3 has 15 amino acids. The V end was cut by 4 bases, the J end by 0 bases, with 10 bases between. Written as DNA, the CDR3 is TGTGCCAGCAGCTCCACAGGGAGCTCCTACAATGAGCAGTTCTTC. Encoded protein: CASSSTGSSYNEQFF. The whole variable domain, filled in from reference TRBV11-2 and TRBJ2-1, reads EAGVAQSPRYKIIEKRQSVAFWCNPISGHATLYWYQQILGQGPKLLIQFQNNGVVDDSQLPKDRFSAERLKGVDSTLKIQPAKLEDSAVYLCASSSTGSSYNEQFFGPGTRLTVL.

This clonotype was counted between two and nine times. The chain links TRBV12-3 or TRBV12-4 to TRBJ1-6; TRBD1 might be the D (6 bases). The germline V and J ends were trimmed by 4 bases and 10 bases, with 23 bases remaining between them. This CDR3 region has 17 residues. CDR3 coding DNA: TGTGCCAGCAGTTCTCTTAGTAGTGGGGACATGGTATCACCCCTCCACTTT. Amino acids: CASSSLSSGDMVSPLHF.